The clone carrying this TCR beta chain showed up just a few times. The germline gives CDR1 LGHDT, CDR2 YNNKEL (reference sequence). V trimming: 1 base; J trimming: 7 bases; junction bases outside the gene matches: 11. This CDR3 is 16 amino acids long. This specimen comes from a study of T cells in Graves' hyperthyroidism and ophthalmopathy. Amplification targeted TCR beta CDR3 regions from RNA transcripts. The HTBI primer set was used in a first-round RT-PCR of the TCR CDR3. TCRdb reprocessed the multiplex PCR reads via MiXCR and lists one record per CDR3 protein. The sample consists of hundreds of thousands of distinct CDR3 sequences, about 20% of them appearing once. Cells are PBMCs isolated from 10 ml of fresh blood.

The origin of this receptor is a man aged 40-55 years with Graves' ophthalmopathy. Source material: blood. The rearrangement links TRBV3-1 to TRBJ2-3; 7 nucleotides match TRBD2. CDR3: CASSQVMGGTLYTQYF. CDR3 in DNA: TGTGCCAGCAGCCAAGTCATGGGGGGGACCTTATATACGCAGTATTTT.